The present T cell receptor beta chain was sequenced within a study of OX40 agonist ivuxolimab in advanced cancers. Study at large: Those enrolled were roughly 80% male, with a mean age of around 60 years and ages from about 20 to 85.

Germline V CDR1 and CDR2: SGHKS, YYEKEE (reference sequence). CDR3 length: 14 amino acids. V lost 5 bases, J lost 3 bases, and 11 bases lay in between. The repertoire was sequenced with immunoSEQ multiplex PCR; TCRdb's copy has only in-frame clones and lacks some. The repertoire includes about 40,000 clones, roughly four fifths of them detected once, and 1.5% to 2% sits in the top ten. Sequenced material: CD4+ or CD8+ T cells sorted from blood, taken in a trial of the OX40 agonist ivuxolimab. This clonotype was obtained from an adult with an advanced solid tumor such as melanoma, head and neck, liver or kidney cancer. The chain combines TRBV5-5 with TRBJ1-4, with D perhaps matching TRBD1 (6 bases). Here the CDR3 DNA reads TGTGCCAGCAGTCTGGGGGCCGCTAATGAAAAACTGTTTTTT. This encodes CASSLGAANEKLFF.